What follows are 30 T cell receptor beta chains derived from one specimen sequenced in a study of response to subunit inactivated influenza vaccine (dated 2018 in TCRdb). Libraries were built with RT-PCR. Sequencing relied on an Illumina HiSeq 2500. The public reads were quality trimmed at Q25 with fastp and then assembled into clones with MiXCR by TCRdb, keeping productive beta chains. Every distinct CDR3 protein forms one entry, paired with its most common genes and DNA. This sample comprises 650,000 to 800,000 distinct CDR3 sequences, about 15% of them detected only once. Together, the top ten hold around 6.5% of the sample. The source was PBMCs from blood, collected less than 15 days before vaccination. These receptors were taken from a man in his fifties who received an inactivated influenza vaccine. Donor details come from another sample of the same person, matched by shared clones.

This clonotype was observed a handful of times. CDR3 sequence: CASSQPIARRAGELFF. The CDR3 DNA follows: TGTGCCAGCAGCCAACCTATTGCACGACGCGCCGGGGAGCTGTTTTTT. V is TRBV3-1 and J is TRBJ2-2; D not certain. V gave up 2 bases and J gave up 6 bases, with 16 bases separating them. Germline CDR1 and CDR2: LGHDT and YNNKEL (reference sequence). This CDR3 comprises 16 residues.

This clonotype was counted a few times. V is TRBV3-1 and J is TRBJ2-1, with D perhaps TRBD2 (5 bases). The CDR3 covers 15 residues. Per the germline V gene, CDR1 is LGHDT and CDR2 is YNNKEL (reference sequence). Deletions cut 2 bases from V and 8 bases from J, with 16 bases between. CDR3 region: CASSQNSGSGYEQFF. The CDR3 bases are TGTGCCAGCAGCCAAAATTCGGGGTCGGGCTATGAGCAGTTCTTC.

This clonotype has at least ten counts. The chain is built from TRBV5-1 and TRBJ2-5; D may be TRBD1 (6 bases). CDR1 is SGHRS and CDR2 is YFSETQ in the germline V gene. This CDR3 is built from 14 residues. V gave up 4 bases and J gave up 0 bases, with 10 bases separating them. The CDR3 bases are TGCGCCAGCAGCATACAGGGAAACCAAGAGACCCAGTACTTC. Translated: CASSIQGNQETQYF.

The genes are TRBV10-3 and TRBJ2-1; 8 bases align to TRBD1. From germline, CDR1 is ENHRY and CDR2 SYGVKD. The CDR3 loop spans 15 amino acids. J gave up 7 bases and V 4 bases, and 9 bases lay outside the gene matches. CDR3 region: CAISGLGQGKNEQFF. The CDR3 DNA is TGTGCCATCAGTGGCCTAGGACAGGGTAAGAATGAGCAGTTCTTC.

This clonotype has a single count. The CDR3 coding sequence is TGTGCCAGCAGCTTAGCGTCCGAGACCCAGTTCTTC. This sequence encodes CASSLASETQFF. V gene TRBV7-2 combines with J gene TRBJ2-1; D is unresolved. Germline loops: CDR1 SGHTA, CDR2 FQGNSA. The CDR3 runs 12 residues. V was shortened by 0 bases and J by 13 bases, with 10 bases between the two germline ends.

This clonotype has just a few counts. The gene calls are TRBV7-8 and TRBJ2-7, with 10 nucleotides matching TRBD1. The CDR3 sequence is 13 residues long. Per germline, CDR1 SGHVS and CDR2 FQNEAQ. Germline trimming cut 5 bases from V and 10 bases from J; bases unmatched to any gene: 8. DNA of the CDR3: TGTGCCAGCAGCAAGGACAGGGGGGTTGAACAGTACTTC. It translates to CASSKDRGVEQYF.

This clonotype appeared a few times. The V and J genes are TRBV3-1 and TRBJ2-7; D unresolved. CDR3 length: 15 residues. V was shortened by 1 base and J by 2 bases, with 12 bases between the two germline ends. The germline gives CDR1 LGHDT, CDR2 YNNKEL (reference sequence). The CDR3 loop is CASSQVGGSTYEQYF. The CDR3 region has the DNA TGTGCCAGCAGCCAAGTAGGTGGATCTACCTACGAGCAGTACTTC.

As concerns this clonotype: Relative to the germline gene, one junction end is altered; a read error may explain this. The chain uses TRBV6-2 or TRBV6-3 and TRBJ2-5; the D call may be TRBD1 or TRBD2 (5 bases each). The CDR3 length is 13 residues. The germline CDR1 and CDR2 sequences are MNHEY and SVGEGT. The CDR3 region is CANSYGTRETQYF. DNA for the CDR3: TGTGCCAACAGTTACGGGACCAGAGAGACCCAGTACTTC.

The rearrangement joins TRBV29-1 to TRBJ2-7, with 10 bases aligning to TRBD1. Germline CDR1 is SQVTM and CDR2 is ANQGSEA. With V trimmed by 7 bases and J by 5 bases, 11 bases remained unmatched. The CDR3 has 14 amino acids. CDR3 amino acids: CSGSFGTGADEQYF. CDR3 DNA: TGCAGCGGGAGTTTCGGGACAGGGGCCGACGAGCAGTACTTC.

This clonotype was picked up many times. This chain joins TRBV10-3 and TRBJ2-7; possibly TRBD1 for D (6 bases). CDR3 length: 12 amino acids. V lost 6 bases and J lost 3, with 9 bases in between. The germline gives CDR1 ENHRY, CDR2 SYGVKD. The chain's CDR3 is CAISGQSYEQYF. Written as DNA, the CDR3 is TGTGCCATCAGCGGACAGAGCTACGAGCAGTACTTC.

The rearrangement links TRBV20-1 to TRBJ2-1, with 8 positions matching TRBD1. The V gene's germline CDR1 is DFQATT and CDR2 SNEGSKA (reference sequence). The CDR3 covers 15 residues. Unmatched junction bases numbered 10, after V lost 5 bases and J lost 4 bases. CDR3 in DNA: TGCAGTGCTGCGTCCGGACAGGGCCCATACAATGAGCAGTTCTTC. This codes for CSAASGQGPYNEQFF.

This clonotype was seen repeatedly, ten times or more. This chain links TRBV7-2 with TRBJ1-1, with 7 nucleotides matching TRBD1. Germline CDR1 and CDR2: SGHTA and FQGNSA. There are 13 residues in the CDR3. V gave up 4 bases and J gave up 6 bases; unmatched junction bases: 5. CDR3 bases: TGTGCCAGCAGCTCGACAGGGTTTGCTGAAGCTTTCTTT. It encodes CASSSTGFAEAFF. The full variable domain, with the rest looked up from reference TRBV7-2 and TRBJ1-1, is GAGVSQSPSNKVTEKGKDVELRCDPISGHTALYWYRQSLGQGLEFLIYFQGNSAPDKSGLPSDRFSAERTGGSVSTLTIQRTQQEDSAVYLCASSSTGFAEAFFGQGTRLTVV.

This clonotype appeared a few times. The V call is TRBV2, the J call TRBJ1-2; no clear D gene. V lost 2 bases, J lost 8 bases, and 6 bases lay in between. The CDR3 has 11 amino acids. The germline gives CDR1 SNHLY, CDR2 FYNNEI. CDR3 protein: CASSERGGYTF. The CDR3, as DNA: TGTGCCAGCAGTGAAAGAGGGGGCTACACCTTC.

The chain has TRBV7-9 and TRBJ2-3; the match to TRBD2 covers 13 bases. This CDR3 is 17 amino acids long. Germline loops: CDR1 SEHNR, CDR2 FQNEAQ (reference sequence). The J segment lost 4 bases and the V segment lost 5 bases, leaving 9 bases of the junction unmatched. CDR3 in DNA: TGTGCCAGCAGCCCAGGACTAGCGGGAGCGCTCGCAGATACGCAGTATTTT. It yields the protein CASSPGLAGALADTQYF.

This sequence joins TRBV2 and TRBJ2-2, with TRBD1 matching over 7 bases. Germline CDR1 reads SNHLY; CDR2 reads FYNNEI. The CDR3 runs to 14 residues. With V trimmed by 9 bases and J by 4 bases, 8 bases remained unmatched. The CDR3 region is CASKQGPLTGELFF. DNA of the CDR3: TGTGCCAGTAAACAGGGGCCACTCACCGGGGAGCTGTTTTTT.

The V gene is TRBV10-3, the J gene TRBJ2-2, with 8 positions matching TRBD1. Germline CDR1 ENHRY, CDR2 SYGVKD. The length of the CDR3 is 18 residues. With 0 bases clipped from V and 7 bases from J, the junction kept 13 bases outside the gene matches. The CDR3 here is CAISESKDRVLLGGELFF. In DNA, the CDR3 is TGTGCCATCAGTGAGTCGAAGGACAGGGTCCTCCTAGGCGGGGAGCTGTTTTTT.

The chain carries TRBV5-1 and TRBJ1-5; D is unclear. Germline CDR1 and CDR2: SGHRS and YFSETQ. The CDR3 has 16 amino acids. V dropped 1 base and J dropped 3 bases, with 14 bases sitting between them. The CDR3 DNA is TGCGCCAGCAGCTTGATGCCGGCTGACCTCAATCAGCCCCAGCATTTT. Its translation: CASSLMPADLNQPQHF.

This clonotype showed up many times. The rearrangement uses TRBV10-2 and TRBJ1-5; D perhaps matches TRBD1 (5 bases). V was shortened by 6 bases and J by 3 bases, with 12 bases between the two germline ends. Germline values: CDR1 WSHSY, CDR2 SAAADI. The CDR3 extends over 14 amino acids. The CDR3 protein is CASSNRGPNQPQHF. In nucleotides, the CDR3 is TGCGCCAGCAGCAACCGGGGCCCCAATCAGCCCCAGCATTTT.

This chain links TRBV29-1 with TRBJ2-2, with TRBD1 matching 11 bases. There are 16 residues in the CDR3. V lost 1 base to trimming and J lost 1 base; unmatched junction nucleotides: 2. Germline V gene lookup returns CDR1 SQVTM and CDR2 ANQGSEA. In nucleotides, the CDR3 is TGCAGCGTTGAAGGGACAGGGGGCTGGAACACCGGGGAGCTGTTTTTT. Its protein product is CSVEGTGGWNTGELFF.

CDR3 in DNA: TGTGCCAGCAGGAGACTAGCGCAAACCGGGGAGCTGTTTTTT. It codes for CASRRLAQTGELFF. The J gene is TRBJ2-2, the V gene TRBV6-2 or TRBV6-3, with TRBD2 matching 8 bases. This CDR3 is 14 amino acids long. J gave up 5 bases and V 6 bases, and 5 bases lay outside the gene matches. Per germline, CDR1 MNHEY and CDR2 SVGEGT.

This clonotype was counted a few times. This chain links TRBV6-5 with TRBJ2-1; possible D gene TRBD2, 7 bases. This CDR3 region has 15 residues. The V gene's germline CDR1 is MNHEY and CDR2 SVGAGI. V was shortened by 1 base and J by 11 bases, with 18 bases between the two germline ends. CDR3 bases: TGTGCCAGCAGTTACTTACGAGGCCGGGGGGCCAAGCAGTTCTTC. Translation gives CASSYLRGRGAKQFF.

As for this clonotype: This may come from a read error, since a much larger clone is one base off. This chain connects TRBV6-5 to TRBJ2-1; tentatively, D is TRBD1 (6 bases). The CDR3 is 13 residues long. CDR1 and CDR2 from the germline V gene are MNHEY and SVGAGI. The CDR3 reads CASSYWKGDEHFF. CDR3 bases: TGTGCCAGCAGTTACTGGAAGGGGGATGAGCATTTCTTC.

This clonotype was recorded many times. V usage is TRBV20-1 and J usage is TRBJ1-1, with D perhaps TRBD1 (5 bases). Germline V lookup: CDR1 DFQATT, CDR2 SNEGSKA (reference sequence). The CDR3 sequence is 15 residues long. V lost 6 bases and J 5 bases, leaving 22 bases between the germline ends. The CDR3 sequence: CSASRRWSAGTEAFF. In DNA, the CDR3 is TGCAGTGCGAGTCGACGATGGTCAGCAGGGACTGAAGCTTTCTTT.

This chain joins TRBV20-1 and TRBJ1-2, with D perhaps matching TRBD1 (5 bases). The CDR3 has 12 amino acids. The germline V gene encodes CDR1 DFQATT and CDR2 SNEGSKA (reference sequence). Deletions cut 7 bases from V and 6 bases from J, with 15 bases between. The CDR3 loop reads CSVVQGRNGYTF. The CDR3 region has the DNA TGCAGTGTAGTTCAGGGAAGGAATGGCTACACCTTC.

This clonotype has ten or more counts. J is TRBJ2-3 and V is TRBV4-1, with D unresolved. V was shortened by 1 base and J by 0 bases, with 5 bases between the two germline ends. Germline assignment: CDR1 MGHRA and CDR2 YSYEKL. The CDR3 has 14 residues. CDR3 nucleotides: TGCGCCAGCAGCCAAGCCCCCAGCACAGATACGCAGTATTTT. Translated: CASSQAPSTDTQYF.

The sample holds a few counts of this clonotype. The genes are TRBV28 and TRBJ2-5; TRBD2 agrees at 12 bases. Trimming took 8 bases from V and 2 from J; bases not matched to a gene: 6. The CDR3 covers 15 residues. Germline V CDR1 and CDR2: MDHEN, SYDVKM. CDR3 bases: TGTGCCAGCCGGACTAGCGGGGCTGCTCAAGAGACCCAGTACTTC. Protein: CASRTSGAAQETQYF.

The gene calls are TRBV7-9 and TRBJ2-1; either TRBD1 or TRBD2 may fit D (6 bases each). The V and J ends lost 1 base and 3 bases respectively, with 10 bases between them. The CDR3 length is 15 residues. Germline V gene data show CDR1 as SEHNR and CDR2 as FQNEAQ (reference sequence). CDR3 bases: TGTGCCAGCAGCTTAGTAGGGGGAGGCTACAATGAGCAGTTCTTC. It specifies CASSLVGGGYNEQFF.

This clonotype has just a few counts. Here the CDR3 DNA reads TGTGCCAGCAGTCCAGTGACAGGGACTAAAAACATTCAGTACTTC. Protein: CASSPVTGTKNIQYF. The chain carries TRBV12-3 or TRBV12-4 and TRBJ2-4, with a possible D match to TRBD1 (7 bases). Trimming took 5 bases from V and 4 from J, leaving 15 bases between them. There are 15 residues in the CDR3.

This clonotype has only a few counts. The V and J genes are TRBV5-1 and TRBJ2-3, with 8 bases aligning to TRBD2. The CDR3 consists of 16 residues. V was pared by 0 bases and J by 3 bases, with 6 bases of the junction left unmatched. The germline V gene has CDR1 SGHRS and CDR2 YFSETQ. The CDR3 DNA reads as TGCGCCAGCAGCTTGGCGGAGGGCGGGAGGACAGATACGCAGTATTTT. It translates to CASSLAEGGRTDTQYF.

In nucleotides, the CDR3 is TGTGCCAGCAGTCGACGGACAGGGGCTCCCCCAAATGAGCAGTTCTTC. Translation: CASSRRTGAPPNEQFF. J is TRBJ2-1 and V is TRBV6-1; 9 bases map to TRBD1. The CDR3 runs 16 residues. CDR1 and CDR2 (germline): MNHNS, SASEGT. Unmatched junction bases numbered 12, after V lost 5 bases and J lost 7 bases.